This is a list of T cell receptor beta chains from one sample in a study of post-analysis software for immune sequencing data. TCRdb fed the PCR reads into MiXCR, producing one record per CDR3 protein. The table records fewer than 900,000 distinct CDR3 sequences, more than 45% of them present only once. The sequenced material came from blood. Receptor source: a girl aged 10 to 17 with multiple sclerosis. The CDR3 runs from the conserved cysteine through the conserved F or W. Each record gives: J gene, clone size, V gene, D gene, CDR3 length, CDR3 DNA, CDR3 protein. D genes are given only for firm matches. For some rows the clone size is stated as once, few or many, or as a class when expanded; others skip it.

j_call: TRBJ1-2
clone_size: few
v_call: TRBV29-1
d_call: TRBD1
cdr3_length: 15
cdr3_nt: TGCAGCGGCCAGGGGGAACAGGGGGACCCGCGTGGCTACACCTTC
cdr3_aa: CSGQGEQGDPRGYTF

j_call: TRBJ2-3
clone_size: few
v_call: TRBV24-1
d_call: -
cdr3_length: 13
cdr3_nt: TGTGCCACCAGTGATTTCTACTCCACGTCGCAGTATTTT
cdr3_aa: CATSDFYSTSQYF

j_call: TRBJ2-7
clone_size: -
v_call: TRBV7-3
d_call: TRBD2
cdr3_length: 16
cdr3_nt: TGTGCCAGCAGCTTAAAGTGGGTAGCGGGTCCCTACGAGCAGTACTTC
cdr3_aa: CASSLKWVAGPYEQYF

j_call: TRBJ2-3
clone_size: -
v_call: TRBV18
d_call: -
cdr3_length: 17
cdr3_nt: TGTGCCAGCTCACCACTCCCGTTGGGGTTGGGCACAGATACGCAGTATTTT
cdr3_aa: CASSPLPLGLGTDTQYF

j_call: TRBJ2-1
clone_size: -
v_call: TRBV12-3/TRBV12-4
d_call: TRBD2
cdr3_length: 16
cdr3_nt: TGTGCCAGCAGCCGCAGGACTAGCGGGGAACTCAATGAGCAGTTCTTC
cdr3_aa: CASSRRTSGELNEQFF

j_call: TRBJ1-4
clone_size: -
v_call: TRBV9
d_call: -
cdr3_length: 14
cdr3_nt: TGTGCCAGCAGCCTTTCGGGGTCGGATGAAAAACTGTTTTTT
cdr3_aa: CASSLSGSDEKLFF

j_call: TRBJ2-5
clone_size: -
v_call: TRBV20-1
d_call: -
cdr3_length: 13
cdr3_nt: TGCAGTGCTGGGCGGGCTTCACAAGAGACCCAGTACTTC
cdr3_aa: CSAGRASQETQYF

j_call: TRBJ2-1
clone_size: -
v_call: TRBV28
d_call: -
cdr3_length: 17
cdr3_nt: TGTGCCAGCACCAGAACAGGGAACTATAGGTCCTACAATGAGCAGTTCTTC
cdr3_aa: CASTRTGNYRSYNEQFF

j_call: TRBJ1-5
clone_size: -
v_call: TRBV5-6
d_call: -
cdr3_length: 15
cdr3_nt: TGTGCCAGCAGCTTTTACGTGGGAGGCAATCAGCCCCAGCATTTT
cdr3_aa: CASSFYVGGNQPQHF

j_call: TRBJ1-2
clone_size: -
v_call: TRBV13
d_call: -
cdr3_length: 15
cdr3_nt: TGTGCCAGCAGCTCGGAAATACCGGCGGACTATGGCTACACCTTC
cdr3_aa: CASSSEIPADYGYTF

j_call: TRBJ2-5
clone_size: -
v_call: TRBV7-2
d_call: -
cdr3_length: 12
cdr3_nt: TGTGCCAGCAGCTTAGAGGCCTCCGACCAGTACTTC
cdr3_aa: CASSLEASDQYF

j_call: TRBJ1-4
clone_size: -
v_call: TRBV6-1
d_call: TRBD1
cdr3_length: 15
cdr3_nt: TGTGCCAGCAGTGCAGACAGGGATCGAATGAAAAGACGGTTTTTT
cdr3_aa: CASSADRDRMKRRFF

j_call: TRBJ1-2
clone_size: many
v_call: TRBV12-3/TRBV12-4
d_call: TRBD1
cdr3_length: 13
cdr3_nt: TGTGCCAGCAGCCCCGGGACAGGCTATGGCTACACCTTC
cdr3_aa: CASSPGTGYGYTF

j_call: TRBJ2-5
clone_size: -
v_call: TRBV7-2
d_call: TRBD1
cdr3_length: 16
cdr3_nt: TGTGCCAGCAGCCGGACAGGACCAAATTATCAAGAGACCCAGTACTTC
cdr3_aa: CASSRTGPNYQETQYF

j_call: TRBJ2-7
clone_size: few
v_call: TRBV7-9
d_call: TRBD1
cdr3_length: 18
cdr3_nt: TGTGCCAGCAGCTCCGGCCTAGGAGGACAGGGCCGAGGGTACGAGCAGTACTTC
cdr3_aa: CASSSGLGGQGRGYEQYF

j_call: TRBJ2-3
clone_size: -
v_call: TRBV7-8
d_call: -
cdr3_length: 14
cdr3_nt: TGTGCCAGCAGCCGCTCTGATAGCACAGATACGCAGTATTTT
cdr3_aa: CASSRSDSTDTQYF

j_call: TRBJ2-7
clone_size: -
v_call: TRBV7-6
d_call: -
cdr3_length: 15
cdr3_nt: TGTGCCAGCAGCGCTCAAGTAGGGCGAGTCTACGAGCAGTACTTC
cdr3_aa: CASSAQVGRVYEQYF

j_call: TRBJ1-2
clone_size: -
v_call: TRBV6-6
d_call: -
cdr3_length: 16
cdr3_nt: TGTGCCAGCAGTTTTTCCCCAGGGATGGGGGGCTATGACTACACCTTC
cdr3_aa: CASSFSPGMGGYDYTF

j_call: TRBJ2-3
clone_size: -
v_call: TRBV4-3
d_call: -
cdr3_length: 15
cdr3_nt: TGCGCCAGCAGCCAAGGGTTAGGGGCATCAGATACGCAGTATTTT
cdr3_aa: CASSQGLGASDTQYF

j_call: TRBJ2-1
clone_size: -
v_call: TRBV28
d_call: -
cdr3_length: 14
cdr3_nt: TGTGCCAGCAGCAGCCGATGGGATTACAATGAGCAGTTCTTC
cdr3_aa: CASSSRWDYNEQFF

j_call: TRBJ2-7
clone_size: few
v_call: TRBV15
d_call: -
cdr3_length: 15
cdr3_nt: TGTGCCACCAGCAGGGGAAAGGGAGGCTCCTACGAGCAGTACTTC
cdr3_aa: CATSRGKGGSYEQYF

j_call: TRBJ2-7
clone_size: few
v_call: TRBV29-1
d_call: TRBD2
cdr3_length: 13
cdr3_nt: TGCAGCGTGCCGGGACTATTCTCCTACGAGCAGTACTTC
cdr3_aa: CSVPGLFSYEQYF

j_call: TRBJ1-5
clone_size: -
v_call: TRBV9
d_call: TRBD1
cdr3_length: 15
cdr3_nt: TGTGCCAGCAGCGTAGGACAGGGCCTAAATCAGCCCCAGCATTTT
cdr3_aa: CASSVGQGLNQPQHF

j_call: TRBJ1-6
clone_size: -
v_call: TRBV15
d_call: -
cdr3_length: 15
cdr3_nt: TGTGCCACCAGCAGAGACTCTCGGAACAATTCACCCCTCCACTTT
cdr3_aa: CATSRDSRNNSPLHF

j_call: TRBJ2-1
clone_size: -
v_call: TRBV13
d_call: -
cdr3_length: 18
cdr3_nt: TGTGCCAGCAGCCATTTCGCCACAAGACATACCGAGCGGAATGAGCAGTTCTTC
cdr3_aa: CASSHFATRHTERNEQFF

j_call: TRBJ2-3
clone_size: few
v_call: TRBV10-3
d_call: TRBD2
cdr3_length: 17
cdr3_nt: TGTGCCATCAGTGAGCTGGGGAACGGGAGGGCCACAGATACGCAGTATTTT
cdr3_aa: CAISELGNGRATDTQYF

j_call: TRBJ2-7
clone_size: -
v_call: TRBV28
d_call: TRBD1
cdr3_length: 16
cdr3_nt: TGTGCCAGCAGTTCGATGTTTACGACAGGGCCCTACGAGCAGTACTTC
cdr3_aa: CASSSMFTTGPYEQYF

j_call: TRBJ2-1
clone_size: once
v_call: TRBV6-2/TRBV6-3
d_call: TRBD1
cdr3_length: 15
cdr3_nt: TGTGCCAGCAGTTACCGTGCCAGGGGGCGAGGTGAGCAGTTCTTC
cdr3_aa: CASSYRARGRGEQFF

j_call: TRBJ2-3
clone_size: -
v_call: TRBV12-3/TRBV12-4
d_call: TRBD2
cdr3_length: 16
cdr3_nt: TGTGCCAGCAGAGGCAGAACTAGCGGGAGGGCAGATACGCAGTATTTT
cdr3_aa: CASRGRTSGRADTQYF

j_call: TRBJ2-7
clone_size: -
v_call: TRBV28
d_call: TRBD2
cdr3_length: 17
cdr3_nt: TGTGCCAGCAGTACCCTCTTAGCGGGGTGGGACCCTAGCGAGCAGTACTTC
cdr3_aa: CASSTLLAGWDPSEQYF

j_call: TRBJ2-1
clone_size: -
v_call: TRBV28
d_call: -
cdr3_length: 15
cdr3_nt: TGTGCCAGCAGCCCCCTTAAAAGAGTAATGAATGAGCAGTTCTTC
cdr3_aa: CASSPLKRVMNEQFF

j_call: TRBJ2-1
clone_size: many
v_call: TRBV6-4
d_call: TRBD1
cdr3_length: 16
cdr3_nt: TGTGCCAGCAGTGACTCGGGGGACAGGGTTATGGGTGAGCAGTTCTTC
cdr3_aa: CASSDSGDRVMGEQFF

j_call: TRBJ2-6
clone_size: -
v_call: TRBV12-3/TRBV12-4
d_call: -
cdr3_length: 14
cdr3_nt: TGTGCCAGCAGCCCGTCATATGGGGCCAACGTCCTGACTTTC
cdr3_aa: CASSPSYGANVLTF

j_call: TRBJ2-1
clone_size: once
v_call: TRBV19
d_call: -
cdr3_length: 13
cdr3_nt: TGTGCCAGTAGTTCCCCCCCCGGGTATGAGCAGTTCTTC
cdr3_aa: CASSSPPGYEQFF